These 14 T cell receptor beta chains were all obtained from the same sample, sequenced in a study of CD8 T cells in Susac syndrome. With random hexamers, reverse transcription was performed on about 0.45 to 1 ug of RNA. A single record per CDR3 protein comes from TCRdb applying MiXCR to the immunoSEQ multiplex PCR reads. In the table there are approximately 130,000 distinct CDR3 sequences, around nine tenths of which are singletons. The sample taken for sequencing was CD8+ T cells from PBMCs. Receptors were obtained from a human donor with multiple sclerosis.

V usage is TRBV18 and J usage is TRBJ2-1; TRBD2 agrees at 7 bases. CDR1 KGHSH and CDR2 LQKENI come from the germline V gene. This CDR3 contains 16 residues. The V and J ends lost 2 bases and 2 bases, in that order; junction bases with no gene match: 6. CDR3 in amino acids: CASSPDASGPYNEQFF. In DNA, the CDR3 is TGTGCCAGCTCACCAGACGCTAGCGGTCCCTACAATGAGCAGTTCTTC.

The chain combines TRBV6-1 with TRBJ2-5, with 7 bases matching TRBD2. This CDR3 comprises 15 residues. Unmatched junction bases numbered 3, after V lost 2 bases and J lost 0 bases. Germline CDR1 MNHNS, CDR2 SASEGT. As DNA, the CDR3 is TGTGCCAGCAGTGAACTAGCGGAGTACCAAGAGACCCAGTACTTC. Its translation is CASSELAEYQETQYF.

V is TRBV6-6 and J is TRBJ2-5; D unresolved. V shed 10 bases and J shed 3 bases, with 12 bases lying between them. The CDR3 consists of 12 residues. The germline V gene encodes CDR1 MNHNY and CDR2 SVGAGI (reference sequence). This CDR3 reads CAIGSSEETQYF. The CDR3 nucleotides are TGTGCCATTGGGTCCTCGGAAGAGACCCAGTACTTC.

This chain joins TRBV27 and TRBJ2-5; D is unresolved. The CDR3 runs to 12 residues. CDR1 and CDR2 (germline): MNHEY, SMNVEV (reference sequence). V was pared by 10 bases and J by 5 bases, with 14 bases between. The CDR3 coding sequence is TGTGCCACAGGACCAGACGGGGAGACCCAGTACTTC. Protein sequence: CATGPDGETQYF.

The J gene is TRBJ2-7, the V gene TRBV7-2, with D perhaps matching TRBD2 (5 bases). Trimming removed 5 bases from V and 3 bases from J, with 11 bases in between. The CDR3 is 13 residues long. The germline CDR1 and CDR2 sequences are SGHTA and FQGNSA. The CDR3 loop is CASSEGPIYEQYF. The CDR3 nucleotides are TGTGCCAGCAGCGAGGGCCCCATCTACGAGCAGTACTTC. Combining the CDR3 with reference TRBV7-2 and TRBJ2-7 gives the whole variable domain GAGVSQSPSNKVTEKGKDVELRCDPISGHTALYWYRQSLGQGLEFLIYFQGNSAPDKSGLPSDRFSAERTGGSVSTLTIQRTQQEDSAVYLCASSEGPIYEQYFGPGTRLTVT.

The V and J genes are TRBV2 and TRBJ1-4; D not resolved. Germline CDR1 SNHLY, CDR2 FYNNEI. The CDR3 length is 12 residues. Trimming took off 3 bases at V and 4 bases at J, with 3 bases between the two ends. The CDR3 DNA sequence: TGTGCCAGCAGTGACAGTAATGAAAAACTGTTTTTT. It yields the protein CASSDSNEKLFF.

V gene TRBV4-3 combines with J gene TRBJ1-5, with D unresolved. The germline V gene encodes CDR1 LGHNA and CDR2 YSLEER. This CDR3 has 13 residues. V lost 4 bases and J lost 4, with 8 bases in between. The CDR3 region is CASSRGINQPQHF. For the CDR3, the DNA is TGCGCCAGCAGCCGAGGTATAAATCAGCCCCAGCATTTT.

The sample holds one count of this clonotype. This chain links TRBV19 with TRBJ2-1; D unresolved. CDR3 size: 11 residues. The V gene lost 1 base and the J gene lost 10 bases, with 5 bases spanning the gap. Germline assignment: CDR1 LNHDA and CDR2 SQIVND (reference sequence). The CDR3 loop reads CASSIGTEQFF. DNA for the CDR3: TGTGCCAGTAGTATAGGGACGGAGCAGTTCTTC.

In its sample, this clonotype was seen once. CDR3 protein: CASSPSPLLAGVNNEQFF. The CDR3 coding sequence is TGCGCCAGCAGCCCAAGTCCCTTACTAGCGGGAGTCAACAATGAGCAGTTCTTC. The chain carries TRBV4-1 and TRBJ2-1; TRBD2 aligns across 11 bases. V was pared by 4 bases and J by 5 bases, with 13 bases of the junction left unmatched. The germline V gene encodes CDR1 MGHRA and CDR2 YSYEKL. CDR3 length: 18 residues.

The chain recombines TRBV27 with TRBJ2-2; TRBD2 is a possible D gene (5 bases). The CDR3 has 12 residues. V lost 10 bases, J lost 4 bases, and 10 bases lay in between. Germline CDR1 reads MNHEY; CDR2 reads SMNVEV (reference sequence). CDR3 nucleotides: TGTGCCACCAGAGGGATCACCGGGGAGCTGTTTTTT. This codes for CATRGITGELFF.

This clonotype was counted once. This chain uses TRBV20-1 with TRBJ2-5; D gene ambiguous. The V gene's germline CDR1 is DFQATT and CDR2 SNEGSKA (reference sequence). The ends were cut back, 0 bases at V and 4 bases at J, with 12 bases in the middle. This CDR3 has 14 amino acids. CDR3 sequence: CSARDPDLIETQYF. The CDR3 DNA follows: TGCAGTGCTAGAGATCCGGACCTCATAGAGACCCAGTACTTC.

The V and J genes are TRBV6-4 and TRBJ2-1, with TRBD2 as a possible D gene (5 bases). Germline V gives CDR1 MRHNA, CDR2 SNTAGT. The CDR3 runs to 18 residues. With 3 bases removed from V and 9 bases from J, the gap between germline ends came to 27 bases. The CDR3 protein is CASSERAYALGTHGEQFF. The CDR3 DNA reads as TGTGCCAGCAGTGAAAGGGCCTATGCACTAGGAACACACGGTGAGCAGTTCTTC.

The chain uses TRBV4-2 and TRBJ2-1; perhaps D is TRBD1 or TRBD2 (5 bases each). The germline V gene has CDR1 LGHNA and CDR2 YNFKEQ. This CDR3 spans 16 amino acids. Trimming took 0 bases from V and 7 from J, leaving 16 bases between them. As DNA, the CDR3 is TGTGCCAGCAGCCAAGATGTGGGGGTATGGCAGAATGAGCAGTTCTTC. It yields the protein CASSQDVGVWQNEQFF.

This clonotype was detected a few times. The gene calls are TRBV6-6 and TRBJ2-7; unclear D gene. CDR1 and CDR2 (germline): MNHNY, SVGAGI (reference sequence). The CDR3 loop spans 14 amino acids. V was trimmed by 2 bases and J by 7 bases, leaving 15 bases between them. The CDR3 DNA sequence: TGTGCCAGCAGTTACCCCATGAGGCTTTGGGAGCAGTACTTC. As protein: CASSYPMRLWEQYF.